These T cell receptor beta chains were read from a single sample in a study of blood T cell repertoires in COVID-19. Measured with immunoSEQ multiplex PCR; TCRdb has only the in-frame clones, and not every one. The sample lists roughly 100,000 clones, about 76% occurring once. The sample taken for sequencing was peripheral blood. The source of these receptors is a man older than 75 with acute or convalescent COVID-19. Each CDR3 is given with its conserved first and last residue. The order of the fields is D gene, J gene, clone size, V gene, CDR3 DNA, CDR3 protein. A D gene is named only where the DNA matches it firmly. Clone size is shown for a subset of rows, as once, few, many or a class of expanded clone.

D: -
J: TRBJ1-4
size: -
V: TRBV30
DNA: TGTGCCTGGAGTAGGGACATCCGAGGCGGAAAACTGTTTTTT
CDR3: CAWSRDIRGGKLFF

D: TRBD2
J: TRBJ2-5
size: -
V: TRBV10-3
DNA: TGTGCCATCGCTAGCGGTACCGAGACCCAGTACTTC
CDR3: CAIASGTETQYF

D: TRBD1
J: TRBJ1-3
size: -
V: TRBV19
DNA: TGTGCCAGTAGTCCATCACAGGGGGCGTCCTCTGGAAACACCATATATTTT
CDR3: CASSPSQGASSGNTIYF

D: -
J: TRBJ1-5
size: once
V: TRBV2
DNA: TGTGCCAGCAAGCCCCGTTTCTCGGGTCAGCCCCAGCATTTT
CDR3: CASKPRFSGQPQHF

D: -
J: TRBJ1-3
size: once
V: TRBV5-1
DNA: TGCGCCAGCAGCTTGAGTCCCGGTGGAAACACCATATATTTT
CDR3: CASSLSPGGNTIYF

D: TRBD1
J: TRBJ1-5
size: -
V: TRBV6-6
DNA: TGTGCTACAGGGGACAATCAGCCCCAGCATTTT
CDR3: CATGDNQPQHF

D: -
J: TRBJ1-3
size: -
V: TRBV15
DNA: TGTGCCACCAGCCGGTCTGGAAACACCATATATTTT
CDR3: CATSRSGNTIYF

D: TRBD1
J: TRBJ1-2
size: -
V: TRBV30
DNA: TGTGCCTGGAGTACAGGGGTCTCCGGGACAGGGTCCATCTACACCTTC
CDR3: CAWSTGVSGTGSIYTF

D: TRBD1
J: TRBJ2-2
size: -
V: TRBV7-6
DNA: TGTGCCAGCAGTTCCCGGGCAGGGGGCGGGACCGGGGAGCTGTTTTTT
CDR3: CASSSRAGGGTGELFF

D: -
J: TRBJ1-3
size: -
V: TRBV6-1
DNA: TGTGCCAGCAGTGAAGCTGGGGCAGGTCTCTCTGGAAACACCATATATTTT
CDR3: CASSEAGAGLSGNTIYF

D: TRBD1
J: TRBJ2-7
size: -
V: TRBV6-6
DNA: TGTGCCAGCAGTCGAACTTCAGGGGGCGCAACGGGCTACGAGCAGTACTTC
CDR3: CASSRTSGGATGYEQYF

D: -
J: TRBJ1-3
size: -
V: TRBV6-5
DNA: TGTGCCAGCAAACCGAGCTCTGGAAACACCATATATTTT
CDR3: CASKPSSGNTIYF

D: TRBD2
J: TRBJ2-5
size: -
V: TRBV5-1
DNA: TGCGCCAGCAGCAGACTGACTAGCGAGCTACAAGAGACCCAGTACTTC
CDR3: CASSRLTSELQETQYF

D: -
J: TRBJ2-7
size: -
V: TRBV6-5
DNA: TGTGCCAGCAGTTACGTGGGGAGGAGTTCCTACGAGCAGTACTTC
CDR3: CASSYVGRSSYEQYF

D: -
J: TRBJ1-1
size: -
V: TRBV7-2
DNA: TGTGCCAGCAGCTTAAACAGTTGGAACACTGAAGCTTTCTTT
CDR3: CASSLNSWNTEAFF

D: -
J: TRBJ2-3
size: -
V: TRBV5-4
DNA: TGTGCCAGCAGCTCGGTGCCTGGGACAAGGAGAAGCACAGATACGCAGTATTTT
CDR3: CASSSVPGTRRSTDTQYF

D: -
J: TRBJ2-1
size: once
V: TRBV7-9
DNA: TGTGCCAGCAGCTTAGGGCCCAACAATGAGCAGTTCTTC
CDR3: CASSLGPNNEQFF

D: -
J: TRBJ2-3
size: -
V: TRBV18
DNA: TGTGCCAGCTCAAAAAAACAATCAGATACGCAGTATTTT
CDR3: CASSKKQSDTQYF

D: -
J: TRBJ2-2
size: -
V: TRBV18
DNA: TGTGCCAGCTCCTTCGGGACTCAAGCGGCCGGGGAGCTGTTTTTT
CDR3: CASSFGTQAAGELFF

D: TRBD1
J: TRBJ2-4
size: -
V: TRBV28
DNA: TGTGCCAGCAGTTTCAACCGAGATGGACAGGGACTAGCCAAAAACATTCAGTACTTC
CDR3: CASSFNRDGQGLAKNIQYF

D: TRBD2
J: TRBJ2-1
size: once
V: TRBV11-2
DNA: TGTGCCAGCAGCACCCGGGGGGGGCGCGGCTCCTACAATGAGCAGTTCTTC
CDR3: CASSTRGGRGSYNEQFF

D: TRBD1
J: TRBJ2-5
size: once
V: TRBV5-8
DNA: TGTGCCAGCAGCCTGGACAGGATAGAGACCCAGTACTTC
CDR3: CASSLDRIETQYF

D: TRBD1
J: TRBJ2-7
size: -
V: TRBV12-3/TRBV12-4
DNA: TGTGCCAGCAGTCTTGACAGGGGGCACGAGCAGTACTTC
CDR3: CASSLDRGHEQYF

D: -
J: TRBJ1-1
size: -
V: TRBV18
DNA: TGTGCCAGCTCACCATTATCATCGGGGGGCCTGGAAGCTTTCTTT
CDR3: CASSPLSSGGLEAFF

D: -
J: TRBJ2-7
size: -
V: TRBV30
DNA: TGTGCCTGGATCCCACACAGGAGGGGAGACGAGCAGTACTTC
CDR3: CAWIPHRRGDEQYF

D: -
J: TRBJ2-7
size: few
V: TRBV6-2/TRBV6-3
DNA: TGTGCCAGCAGCCCCGGGCCCGGGAAGGAGGGTTCCTACGAGCAGTACTTC
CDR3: CASSPGPGKEGSYEQYF

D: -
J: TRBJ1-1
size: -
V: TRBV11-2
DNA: TGTGCCAGCAGCTTATGGGGCAGGAACACTGAAGCTTTCTTT
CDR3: CASSLWGRNTEAFF

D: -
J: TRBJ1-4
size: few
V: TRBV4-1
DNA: TGCGCCAGCAGCCAAGTCGGGGGGCTCGCTAATGAAAAACTGTTTTTT
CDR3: CASSQVGGLANEKLFF

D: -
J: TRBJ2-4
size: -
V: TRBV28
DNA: TGTGCCAGCAGGCTGGGGGGTGGTAACATTCAGTACTTC
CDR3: CASRLGGGNIQYF

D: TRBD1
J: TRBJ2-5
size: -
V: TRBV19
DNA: TGTGCCAGTAGTGCGACAGGGGGCGGTGAGACCCAGTACTTC
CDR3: CASSATGGGETQYF

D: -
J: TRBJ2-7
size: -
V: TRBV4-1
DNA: TGCGCCAGCAGCCAAGAAACAGCCTCCTACGAGCAGTACTTC
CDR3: CASSQETASYEQYF

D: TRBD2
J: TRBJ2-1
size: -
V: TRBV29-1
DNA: TGCAGCGTTGGGGGGGGACTTGAGCAGTTCTTC
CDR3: CSVGGGLEQFF

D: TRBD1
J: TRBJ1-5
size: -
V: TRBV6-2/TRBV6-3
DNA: TGTGCCAGCAGTTCCCAGGGGGCGCGTCAGCCCCAGCATTTT
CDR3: CASSSQGARQPQHF

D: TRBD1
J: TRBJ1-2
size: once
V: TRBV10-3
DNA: TGTGCCATCAGTGAGGCCGGGACAGACTATGGCTACACCTTC
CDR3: CAISEAGTDYGYTF

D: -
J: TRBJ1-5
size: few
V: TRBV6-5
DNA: TGTGCCAGCAGTGACTCAGGGGCGCACCAGCCCCAGCATTTT
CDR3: CASSDSGAHQPQHF